These 5 T cell receptor beta chains were sequenced from one sample in a study of T cell repertoires in ileal Crohn's disease. Profiled with immunoSEQ multiplex PCR; TCRdb holds only in-frame clones, not every one. This table has approximately 14,000 clones, approximately 79% appearing once. As to time point: inflamed ileum from the surgical specimen. Source material: ileal tissue. These receptors were obtained from an adult with Crohn's disease.

V is TRBV27 and J is TRBJ2-4; 11 bases map to TRBD1. CDR1 and CDR2 from the germline V gene are MNHEY and SMNVEV (reference sequence). The CDR3 loop spans 15 amino acids. Unmatched junction bases numbered 4, after V lost 3 bases and J lost 6 bases. The CDR3: CASSLVDRGRNIQYF. The CDR3 DNA sequence: TGTGCCAGCAGTTTGGTGGACAGGGGGCGAAACATTCAGTACTTC.

This clone has more than one count but fewer than ten. This chain joins TRBV11-2 and TRBJ2-1; D gene ambiguous. Germline lookup yields CDR1 SGHAT and CDR2 FQNNGV. V dropped 8 bases and J dropped 0 bases, with 8 bases sitting between them. The CDR3 loop spans 13 amino acids. This chain's CDR3 is CASAVSSYNEQFF. The CDR3 nucleotides read TGTGCCAGCGCAGTCAGCTCCTACAATGAGCAGTTCTTC.

The chain carries TRBV30 and TRBJ1-1; a weak D match, TRBD1 (6 bases). The CDR3 contains 14 residues. Looked up from germline, CDR1 is GTSNPN and CDR2 is SVGIG (reference sequence). V dropped 2 bases and J dropped 4 bases, with 14 bases sitting between them. CDR3 in amino acids: CAWSHRDVFTEAFF. CDR3 nucleotides: TGTGCCTGGAGTCACAGGGATGTCTTCACTGAAGCTTTCTTT.

The chain links TRBV2 to TRBJ2-5; a possible D gene is TRBD2 (6 bases). In germline, CDR1 is SNHLY, CDR2 FYNNEI. The CDR3 is 12 residues long. The CDR3 reads CASGGSGETQYF. CDR3 nucleotide sequence: TGTGCTAGCGGCGGGTCGGGAGAGACCCAGTACTTC. Looking up the rest from reference TRBV2 and TRBJ2-5 gives the full variable domain: EPEVTQTPSHQVTQMGQEVILRCVPISNHLYFYWYRQILGQKVEFLVSFYNNEISEKSEIFDDQFSVERPDGSNFTLKIRSTKLEDSAMYFCASGGSGETQYFGPGTRLLVL.

This clone was seen a handful of times. The chain has TRBV2 and TRBJ1-2; 10 nucleotides agree with TRBD1. The CDR3 contains 15 residues. Germline V gene sequence: CDR1 SNHLY, CDR2 FYNNEI. The ends lost 7 bases at V and 8 bases at J; junction bases unmatched: 13. CDR3 nucleotide sequence: TGTGCCAGCAAGGAGACCGGACAGGGGGTTCGGGGCTACACCTTC. It specifies CASKETGQGVRGYTF.